This TCR beta chain was retrieved from a study of vaccination and CD4 T cells after COVID-19. As for the study in general: With a range of 35 to 161, the median interval from diagnosis to drawing post-COVID samples was 100 to 110 days.

This sample's treatment: approximately nine-day PBMC culture with coronavirus spike peptide pools or control peptides (ViraFEST assay). T cells were expanded with peptide pools, and expanded clonotypes were identified by TCR sequencing. Each well held a few million PBMCs in IL-2 (roughly 10 IU/ml) medium with about 9.6 ug/ml peptide pools. Sequenced with the Oncomine TCR Beta short-read assay was DNA taken from cultured CD4+ T cells. TCRdb used MiXCR to reprocess the PCR reads, holding one entry per CDR3 protein. This repertoire shows some 14,000 distinct CDR3 sequences, 70% to 75% found once; its top ten account for 18%. Points on this clonotype: As yet, its antigen is unknown.

Trimming took 6 bases from V and 4 from J; bases not matched to a gene: 11. Germline V lookup: CDR1 DFQATT, CDR2 SNEGSKA (reference sequence). CDR3 length: 15 residues. The TCR was taken from a human donor who had recovered from COVID-19. V is TRBV20-1 and J is TRBJ1-1, with TRBD1 identical over 10 bases. The sequencing sample was made of CD4+ T cells from blood, cultured in vitro. The CDR3 coding sequence is TGCAGTGCACGGGGGGACAGGGGCTGGGGCACTGAAGCTTTCTTT. Encoded protein: CSARGDRGWGTEAFF.